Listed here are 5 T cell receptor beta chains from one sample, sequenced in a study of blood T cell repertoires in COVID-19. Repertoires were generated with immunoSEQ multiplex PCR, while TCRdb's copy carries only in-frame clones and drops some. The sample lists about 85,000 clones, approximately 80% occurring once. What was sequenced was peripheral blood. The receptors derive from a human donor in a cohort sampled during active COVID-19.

The CDR3 DNA is TGTGCCAGCAGCTTGCCAGGGGCGCGGGCCAAAAACATTCAGTACTTC. Translation gives CASSLPGARAKNIQYF. The V call is TRBV5-4, the J call TRBJ2-4; D possibly corresponds to TRBD1 (6 bases). Trimming stripped 1 base from V and 1 base from J, with 12 bases between. CDR1 is SGHNT and CDR2 is YYREEE in the germline V gene (reference sequence). CDR3 size: 16 residues.

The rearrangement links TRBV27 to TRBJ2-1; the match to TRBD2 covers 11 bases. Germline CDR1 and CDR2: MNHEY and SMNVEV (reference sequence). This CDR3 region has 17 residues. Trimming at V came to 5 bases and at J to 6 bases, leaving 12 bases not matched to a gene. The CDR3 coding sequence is TGTGCCAGCAGTCCGACCCTACTAGCGGGGGCCATCAATGAGCAGTTCTTC. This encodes CASSPTLLAGAINEQFF.

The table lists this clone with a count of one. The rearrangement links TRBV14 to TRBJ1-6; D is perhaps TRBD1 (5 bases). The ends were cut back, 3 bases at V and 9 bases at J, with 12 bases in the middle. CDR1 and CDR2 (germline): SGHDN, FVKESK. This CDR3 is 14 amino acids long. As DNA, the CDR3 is TGTGCCAGCAGCCATACTCTTGGGGCTTCACCCCTCCACTTT. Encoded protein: CASSHTLGASPLHF.

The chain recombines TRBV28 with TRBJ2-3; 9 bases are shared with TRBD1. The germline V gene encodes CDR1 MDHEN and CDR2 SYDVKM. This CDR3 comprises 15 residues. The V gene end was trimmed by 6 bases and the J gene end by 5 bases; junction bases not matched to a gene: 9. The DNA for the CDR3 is TGTGCCAGCAGACCCGGGGACAGGGTGAGAGATACGCAGTATTTT. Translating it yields CASRPGDRVRDTQYF.

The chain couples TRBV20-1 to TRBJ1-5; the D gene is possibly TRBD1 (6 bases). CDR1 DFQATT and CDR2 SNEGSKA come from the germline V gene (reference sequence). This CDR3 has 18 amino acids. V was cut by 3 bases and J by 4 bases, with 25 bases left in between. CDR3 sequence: CSASLTWSGHSTNQPQHF. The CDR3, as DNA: TGCAGTGCTAGTTTAACGTGGTCGGGACACTCAACGAATCAGCCCCAGCATTTT.